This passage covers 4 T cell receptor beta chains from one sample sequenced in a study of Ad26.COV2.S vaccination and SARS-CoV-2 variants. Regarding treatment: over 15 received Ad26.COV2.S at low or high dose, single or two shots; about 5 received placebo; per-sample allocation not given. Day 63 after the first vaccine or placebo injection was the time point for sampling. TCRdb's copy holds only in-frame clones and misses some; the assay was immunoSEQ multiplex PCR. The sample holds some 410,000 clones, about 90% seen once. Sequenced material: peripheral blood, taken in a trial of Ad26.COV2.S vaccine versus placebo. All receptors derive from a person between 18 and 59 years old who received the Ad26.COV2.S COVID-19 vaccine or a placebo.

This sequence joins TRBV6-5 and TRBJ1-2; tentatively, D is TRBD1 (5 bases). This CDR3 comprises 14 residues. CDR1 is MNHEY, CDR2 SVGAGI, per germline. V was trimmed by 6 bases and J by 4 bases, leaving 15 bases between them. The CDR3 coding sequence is TGTGCCAGCAGCCGTGACGAGGGGAGCTATGGCTACACCTTC. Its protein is CASSRDEGSYGYTF.

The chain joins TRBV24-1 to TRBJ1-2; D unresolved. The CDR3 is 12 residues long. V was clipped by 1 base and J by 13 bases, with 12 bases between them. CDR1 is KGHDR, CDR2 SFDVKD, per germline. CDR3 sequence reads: CATSDFSGFPTF. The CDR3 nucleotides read TGTGCCACCAGTGATTTTTCCGGGTTTCCCACCTTC.

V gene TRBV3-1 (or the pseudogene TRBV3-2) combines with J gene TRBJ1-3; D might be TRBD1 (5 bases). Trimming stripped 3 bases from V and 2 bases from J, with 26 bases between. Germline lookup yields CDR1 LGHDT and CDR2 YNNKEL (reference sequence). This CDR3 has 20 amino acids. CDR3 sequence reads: CASSHIRDSHRFLPGNTIYF. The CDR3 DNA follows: TGTGCCAGCAGCCATATACGGGACTCTCATAGGTTCCTTCCTGGAAACACCATATATTTT.

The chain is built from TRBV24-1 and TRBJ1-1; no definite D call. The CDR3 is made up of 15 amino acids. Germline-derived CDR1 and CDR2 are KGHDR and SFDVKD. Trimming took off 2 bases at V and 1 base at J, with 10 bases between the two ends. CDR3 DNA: TGTGCCACCAGTGATTACGGTCCAGAGAACACTGAAGCTTTCTTT. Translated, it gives CATSDYGPENTEAFF.